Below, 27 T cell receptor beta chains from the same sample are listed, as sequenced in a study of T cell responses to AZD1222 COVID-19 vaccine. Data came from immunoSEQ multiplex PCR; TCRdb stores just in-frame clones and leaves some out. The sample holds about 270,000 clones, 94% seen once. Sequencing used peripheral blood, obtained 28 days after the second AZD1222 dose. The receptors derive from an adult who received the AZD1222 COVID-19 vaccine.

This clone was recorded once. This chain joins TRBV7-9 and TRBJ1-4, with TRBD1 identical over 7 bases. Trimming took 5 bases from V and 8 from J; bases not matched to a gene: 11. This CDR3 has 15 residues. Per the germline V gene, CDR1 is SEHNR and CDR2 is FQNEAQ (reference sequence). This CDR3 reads CASSQTGTMMEKLFF. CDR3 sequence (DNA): TGTGCCAGCAGCCAGACAGGGACAATGATGGAAAAACTGTTTTTT.

CDR3 sequence reads: CASSQDPGTTNEKLFF. In DNA, the CDR3 is TGTGCCAGCAGCCAAGATCCGGGTACGACTAATGAAAAACTGTTTTTT. The V and J genes are TRBV4-2 and TRBJ1-4, with no clear D. V was pared by 0 bases and J by 2 bases, with 10 bases between. Germline CDR1 LGHNA, CDR2 YNFKEQ. The CDR3 runs to 16 residues.

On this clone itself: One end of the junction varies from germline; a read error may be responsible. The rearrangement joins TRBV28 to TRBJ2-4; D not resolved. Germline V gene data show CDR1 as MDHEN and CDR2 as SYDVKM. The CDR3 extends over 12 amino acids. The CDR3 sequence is CASSPSLRALDF. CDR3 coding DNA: TGTGCCAGCAGTCCAAGCCTCCGGGCCCTAGACTTC.

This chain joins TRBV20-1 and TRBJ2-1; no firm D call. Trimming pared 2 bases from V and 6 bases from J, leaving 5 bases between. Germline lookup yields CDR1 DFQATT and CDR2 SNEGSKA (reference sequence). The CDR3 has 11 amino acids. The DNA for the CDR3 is TGCAGTGCTAGAAGCGCCAATGAGCAGTTCTTC. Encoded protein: CSARSANEQFF.

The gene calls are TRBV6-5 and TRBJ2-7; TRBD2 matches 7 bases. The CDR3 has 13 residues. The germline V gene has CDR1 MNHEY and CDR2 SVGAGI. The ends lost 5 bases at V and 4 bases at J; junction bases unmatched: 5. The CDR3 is CASSTPGGYEQYF. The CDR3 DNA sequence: TGTGCCAGCAGTACCCCGGGGGGATACGAGCAGTACTTC.

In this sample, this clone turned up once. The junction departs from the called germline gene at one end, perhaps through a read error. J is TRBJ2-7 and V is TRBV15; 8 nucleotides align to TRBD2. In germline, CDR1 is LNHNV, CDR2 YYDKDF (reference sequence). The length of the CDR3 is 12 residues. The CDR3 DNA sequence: TGTGCCACCAGCACAGCCGGGGGGGGGAGGCACTTC. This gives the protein CATSTAGGGRHF.

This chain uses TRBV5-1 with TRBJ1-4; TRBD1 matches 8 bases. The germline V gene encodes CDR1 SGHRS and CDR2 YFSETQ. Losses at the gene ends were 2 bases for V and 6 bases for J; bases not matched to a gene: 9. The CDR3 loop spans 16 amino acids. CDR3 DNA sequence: TGCGCCAGCAGCTTAGGGACCGGGACAGGAGATGAAAAACTGTTTTTT. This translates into CASSLGTGTGDEKLFF.

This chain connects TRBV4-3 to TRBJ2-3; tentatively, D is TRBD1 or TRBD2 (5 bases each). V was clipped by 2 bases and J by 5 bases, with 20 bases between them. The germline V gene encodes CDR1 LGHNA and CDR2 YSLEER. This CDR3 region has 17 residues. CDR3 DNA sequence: TGCGCCAGCAGCCAAAAGATAGGGACCCATCCCATAGATACGCAGTATTTT. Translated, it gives CASSQKIGTHPIDTQYF.

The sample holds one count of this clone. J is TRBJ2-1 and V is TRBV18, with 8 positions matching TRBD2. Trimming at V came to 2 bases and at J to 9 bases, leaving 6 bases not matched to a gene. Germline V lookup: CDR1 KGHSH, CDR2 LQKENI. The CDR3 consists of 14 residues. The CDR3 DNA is TGTGCCAGCTCACCATACGGGAGGGCCTTTGAGCAGTTCTTC. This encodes CASSPYGRAFEQFF.

The CDR3 is CASSASRSRNREQFF. The CDR3 region has the DNA TGCGCCAGCAGTGCCTCCCGGAGTCGGAATAGGGAGCAGTTCTTC. The genes are TRBV4-1 and TRBJ2-1, with unresolved D. V was cut by 6 bases and J by 10 bases, with 22 bases left in between. CDR1 is MGHRA, CDR2 YSYEKL, per germline. This CDR3 region has 15 residues.

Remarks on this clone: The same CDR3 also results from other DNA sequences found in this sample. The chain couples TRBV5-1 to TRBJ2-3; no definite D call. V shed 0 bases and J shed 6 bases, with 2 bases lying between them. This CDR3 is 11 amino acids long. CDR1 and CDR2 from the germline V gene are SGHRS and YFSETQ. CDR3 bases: TGCGCCAGCAGCTTGGGGGATACGCAGTATTTT. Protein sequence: CASSLGDTQYF.

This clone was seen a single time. The CDR3 sequence: CATPRGRDTGELFF. As DNA, the CDR3 is TGTGCCACCCCCAGGGGCAGGGACACCGGGGAGCTGTTTTTT. V usage is TRBV28 and J usage is TRBJ2-2, with a weak D call TRBD1 (6 bases). CDR3 length equals 14 residues. Germline loops: CDR1 MDHEN, CDR2 SYDVKM. V was shortened by 10 bases and J by 3 bases, with 15 bases between the two germline ends.

CDR3 DNA: TGTGCCAGTAGTGGAACAGGGTGGGGTCAGCCCCAGCATTTT. The encoded protein is CASSGTGWGQPQHF. The chain is built from TRBV19 and TRBJ1-5; D perhaps matches TRBD1 (6 bases). CDR1 is LNHDA and CDR2 is SQIVND in the germline V gene (reference sequence). The CDR3 totals 14 residues. The V and J ends lost 5 bases and 6 bases respectively, with 14 bases between them.

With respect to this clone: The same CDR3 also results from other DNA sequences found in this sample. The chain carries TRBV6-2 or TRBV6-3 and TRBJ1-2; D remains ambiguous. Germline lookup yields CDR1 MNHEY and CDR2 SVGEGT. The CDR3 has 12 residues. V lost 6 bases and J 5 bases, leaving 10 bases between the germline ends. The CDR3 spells CASSPTGYGYTF. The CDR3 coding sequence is TGTGCCAGCAGCCCGACTGGGTATGGCTACACCTTC.

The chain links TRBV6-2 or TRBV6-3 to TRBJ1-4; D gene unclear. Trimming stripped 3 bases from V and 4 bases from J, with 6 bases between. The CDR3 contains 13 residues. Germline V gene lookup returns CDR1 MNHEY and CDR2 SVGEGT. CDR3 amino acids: CASSYGVNEKLFF. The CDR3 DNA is TGTGCCAGCAGTTATGGGGTTAATGAAAAACTGTTTTTT.

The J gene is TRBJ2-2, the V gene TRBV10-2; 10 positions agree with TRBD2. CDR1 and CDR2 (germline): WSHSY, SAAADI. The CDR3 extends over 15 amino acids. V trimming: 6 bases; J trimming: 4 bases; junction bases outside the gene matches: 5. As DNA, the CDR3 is TGCGCCAGCAGCCTAGCGGGGGTAGGCACCGGGGAGCTGTTTTTT. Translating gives CASSLAGVGTGELFF.

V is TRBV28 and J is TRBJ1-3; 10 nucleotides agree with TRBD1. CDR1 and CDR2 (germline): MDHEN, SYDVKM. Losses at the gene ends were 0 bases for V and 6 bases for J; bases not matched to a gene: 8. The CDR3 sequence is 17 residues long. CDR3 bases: TGTGCCAGCAGTTTATGGAGGGGACAGGGGAGCGAAAACACCATATATTTT. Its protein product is CASSLWRGQGSENTIYF. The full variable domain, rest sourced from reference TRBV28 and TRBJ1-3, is DVKVTQSSRYLVKRTGEKVFLECVQDMDHENMFWYRQDPGLGLRLIYFSYDVKMKEKGDIPEGYSVSREKKERFSLILESASTNQTSMYLCASSLWRGQGSENTIYFGEGSWLTVV.

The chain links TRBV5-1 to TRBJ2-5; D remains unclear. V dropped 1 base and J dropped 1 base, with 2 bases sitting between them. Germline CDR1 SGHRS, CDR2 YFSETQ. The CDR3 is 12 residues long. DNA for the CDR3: TGCGCCAGCAGCTTGAGCCAAGAGACCCAGTACTTC. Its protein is CASSLSQETQYF.

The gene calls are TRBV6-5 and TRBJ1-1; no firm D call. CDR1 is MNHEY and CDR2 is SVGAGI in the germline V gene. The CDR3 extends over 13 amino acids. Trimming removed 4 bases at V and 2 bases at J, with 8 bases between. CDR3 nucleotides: TGTGCCAGCAGTTTCAACAGCAACACTGAAGCTTTCTTT. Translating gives CASSFNSNTEAFF.

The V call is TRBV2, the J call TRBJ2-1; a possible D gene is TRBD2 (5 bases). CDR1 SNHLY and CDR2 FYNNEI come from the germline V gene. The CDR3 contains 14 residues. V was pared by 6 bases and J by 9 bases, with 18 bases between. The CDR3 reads CASRDLYGVGEQFF. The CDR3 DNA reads TGTGCCAGCAGGGACCTTTACGGGGTGGGTGAGCAGTTCTTC.

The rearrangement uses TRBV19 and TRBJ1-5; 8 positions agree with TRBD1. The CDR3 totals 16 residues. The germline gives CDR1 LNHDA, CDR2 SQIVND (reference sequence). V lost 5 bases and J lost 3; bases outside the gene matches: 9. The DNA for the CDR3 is TGTGCCAGTAGTCCGCGGACAGGGAGAACCAATCAGCCCCAGCATTTT. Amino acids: CASSPRTGRTNQPQHF.

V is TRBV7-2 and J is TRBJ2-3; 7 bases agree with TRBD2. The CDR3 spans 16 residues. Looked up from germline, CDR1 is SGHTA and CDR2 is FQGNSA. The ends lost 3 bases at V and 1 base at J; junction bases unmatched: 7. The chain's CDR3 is CASSLVRGRGTDTQYF. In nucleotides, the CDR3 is TGTGCCAGCAGCTTGGTCCGCGGGAGAGGCACAGATACGCAGTATTTT.

The CDR3 sequence is CASSLTVNYGYTF. For the CDR3, the DNA is TGCGCCAGCAGCTTGACGGTTAACTATGGCTACACCTTC. The chain has TRBV5-1 and TRBJ1-2, with D unresolved. The germline CDR1 and CDR2 sequences are SGHRS and YFSETQ. The V end lost 1 base, the J end lost 1 base, and 5 bases lay between the germline ends. CDR3 size: 13 residues.

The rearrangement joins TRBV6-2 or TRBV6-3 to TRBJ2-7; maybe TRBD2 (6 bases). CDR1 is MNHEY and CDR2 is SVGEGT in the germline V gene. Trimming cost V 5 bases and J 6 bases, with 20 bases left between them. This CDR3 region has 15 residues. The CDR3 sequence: CASSPTGLSRGEQYF. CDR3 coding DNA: TGTGCCAGCAGTCCCACGGGACTCTCGAGAGGCGAGCAGTACTTC.

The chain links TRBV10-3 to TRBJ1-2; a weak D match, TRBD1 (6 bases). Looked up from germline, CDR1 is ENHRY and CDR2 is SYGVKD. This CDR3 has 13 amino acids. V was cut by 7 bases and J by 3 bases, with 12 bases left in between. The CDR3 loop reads CAITPGADYGYTF. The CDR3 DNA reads TGTGCCATCACCCCGGGGGCGGACTATGGCTACACCTTC.

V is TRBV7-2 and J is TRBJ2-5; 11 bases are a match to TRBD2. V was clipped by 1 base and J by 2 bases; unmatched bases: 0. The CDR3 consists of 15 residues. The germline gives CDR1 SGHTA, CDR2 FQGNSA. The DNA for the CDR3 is TGTGCCAGCAGCTTAGGACTAGCGGGGCAAGAGACCCAGTACTTC. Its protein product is CASSLGLAGQETQYF. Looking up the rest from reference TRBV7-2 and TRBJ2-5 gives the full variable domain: GAGVSQSPSNKVTEKGKDVELRCDPISGHTALYWYRQSLGQGLEFLIYFQGNSAPDKSGLPSDRFSAERTGGSVSTLTIQRTQQEDSAVYLCASSLGLAGQETQYFGPGTRLLVL.

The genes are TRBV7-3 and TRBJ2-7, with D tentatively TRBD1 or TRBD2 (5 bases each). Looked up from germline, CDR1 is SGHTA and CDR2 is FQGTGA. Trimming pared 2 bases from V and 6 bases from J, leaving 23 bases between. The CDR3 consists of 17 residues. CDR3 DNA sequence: TGTGCCAGCAGCTTAGCCCCCGGGACCCTCCTTTTTTGCGAGCAGTACTTC. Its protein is CASSLAPGTLLFCEQYF.